The sample holds many counts of the clone carrying this T cell receptor beta chain. As yet, its antigen is unknown. This sample was included in a study of Graves' ophthalmopathy and Graves' hyperthyroidism. Findings and limits, study-wide: Most clonotypes expanded in thyroid above 0.001 frequency were present in blood too.

Germline V gene lookup returns CDR1 SNHLY and CDR2 FYNNEI. The V and J ends lost 6 bases and 2 bases respectively, with 13 bases between them. There are 15 residues in the CDR3. The TCR beta CDR3 regions underwent amplification from RNA transcripts. Following a first-round RT-PCR that used HTBI primers, a second-round multiplex PCR was carried out. TCRdb fed the multiplex PCR reads into MiXCR, producing one record per CDR3 protein. The table has approximately 1.2 million distinct CDR3 sequences, 35% to 45% seen once. The sequenced material came from peripheral blood or thyroid tissue (not recorded which). This chain links TRBV2 with TRBJ1-4; D possibly corresponds to TRBD1 (6 bases). This TCR came from an adult man with Graves' hyperthyroidism. DNA of the CDR3: TGTGCCAGCAGGACCGACAGGACGACTAATGAAAAACTGTTTTTT. The encoded protein is CASRTDRTTNEKLFF.